This TCR beta chain is from a study of T cell responses to AZD1222 COVID-19 vaccine. Study-wide findings and caveats: Nearly half of spike-specific TCRs reportedly go after variant regions that carry no mutations. The breadth and depth of Spike-specific TCRs increased once two AZD1222 doses had been given. At baseline, just 6 or 7 AZD1222 recipients tested seropositive. Mapped onto spike, vaccine-associated CD4 TCRs spanned it and were dominant at 160-218 and 743-854.

Note on this clone: The antigen is not known.

Method: immunoSEQ multiplex PCR; TCRdb's copy keeps in-frame clones and lacks some. The sample records approximately 80,000 clones, roughly 90% being singletons. CDR1 SNHLY and CDR2 FYNNEI come from the germline V gene. V was trimmed by 4 bases and J by 5 bases, leaving 12 bases between them. The length of the CDR3 is 14 residues. The rearrangement links TRBV2 to TRBJ1-5, with D unclear. This clonotype was obtained from an adult in good health. Sample: peripheral blood, taken on day 0 of AZD1222 vaccination. In DNA, the CDR3 is TGTGCCAGCAGTGTTGAAGGGAGTTATCAGCCCCAGCATTTT. It codes for CASSVEGSYQPQHF. The full variable domain, its missing parts supplied by reference TRBV2 and TRBJ1-5, is EPEVTQTPSHQVTQMGQEVILRCVPISNHLYFYWYRQILGQKVEFLVSFYNNEISEKSEIFDDQFSVERPDGSNFTLKIRSTKLEDSAMYFCASSVEGSYQPQHFGDGTRLSIL.